This T cell receptor (beta chain) is from a study of CD8 T cells in ankylosing spondylitis. Molecular-barcoded quantitative 5'-RACE produced these TCR beta libraries. Each CDR3 protein is one row after TCRdb ran MiXCR on the 5' RACE reads. The repertoire consists of tens of thousands of distinct CDR3 sequences, with over 2.5% occurring once and the leading ten covering 2.5% to 3.5%. This clonotype has more than one count but fewer than ten. The CDR3 extends over 13 amino acids. Trimming pared 2 bases from V and 1 base from J, leaving 6 bases between. Germline CDR1 and CDR2: SGDLS and YYNGEE. The chain has TRBV9 and TRBJ1-2; no clear D. This TCR was recovered from a male donor with ankylosing spondylitis or in good health (not recorded which). Specimen: blood, either unsorted or a sorted T cell fraction (not recorded which). The CDR3 DNA reads TGTGCCAGCAGCGTGTCCAGTAACTATGGCTACACCTTC. It codes for CASSVSSNYGYTF.